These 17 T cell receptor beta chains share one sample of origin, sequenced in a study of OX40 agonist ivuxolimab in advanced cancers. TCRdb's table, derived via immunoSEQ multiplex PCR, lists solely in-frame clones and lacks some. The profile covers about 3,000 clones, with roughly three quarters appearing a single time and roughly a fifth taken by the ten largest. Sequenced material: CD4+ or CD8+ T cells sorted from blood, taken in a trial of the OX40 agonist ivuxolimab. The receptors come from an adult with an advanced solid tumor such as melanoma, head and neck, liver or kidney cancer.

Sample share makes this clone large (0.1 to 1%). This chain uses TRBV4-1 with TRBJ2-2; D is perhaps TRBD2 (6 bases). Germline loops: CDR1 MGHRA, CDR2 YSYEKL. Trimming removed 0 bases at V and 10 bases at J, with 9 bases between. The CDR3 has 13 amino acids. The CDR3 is CASSQEGGPELFF. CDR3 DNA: TGCGCCAGCAGCCAAGAGGGGGGACCGGAGCTGTTTTTT.

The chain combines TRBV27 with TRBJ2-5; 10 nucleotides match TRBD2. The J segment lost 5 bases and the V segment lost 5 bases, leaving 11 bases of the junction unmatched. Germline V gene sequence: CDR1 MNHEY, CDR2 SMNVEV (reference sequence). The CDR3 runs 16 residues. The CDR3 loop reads CASSTLAGAVLETQYF. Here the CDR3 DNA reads TGTGCCAGCAGTACTCTAGCGGGAGCGGTTCTTGAGACCCAGTACTTC.

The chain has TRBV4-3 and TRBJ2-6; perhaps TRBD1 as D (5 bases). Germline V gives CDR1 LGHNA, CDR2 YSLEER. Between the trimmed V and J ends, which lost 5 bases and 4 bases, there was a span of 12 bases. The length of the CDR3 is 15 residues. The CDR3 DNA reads TGCGCCAGCAGCTTCTCAGGGTGGGGGGCCAACGTCCTGACTTTC. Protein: CASSFSGWGANVLTF.

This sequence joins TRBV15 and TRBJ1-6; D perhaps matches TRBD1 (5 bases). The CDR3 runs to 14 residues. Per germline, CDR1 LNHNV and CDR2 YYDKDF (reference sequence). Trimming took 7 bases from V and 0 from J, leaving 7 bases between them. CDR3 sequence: CATTGGSYNSPLHF. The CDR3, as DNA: TGTGCCACCACGGGGGGCTCCTATAATTCACCCCTCCACTTT.

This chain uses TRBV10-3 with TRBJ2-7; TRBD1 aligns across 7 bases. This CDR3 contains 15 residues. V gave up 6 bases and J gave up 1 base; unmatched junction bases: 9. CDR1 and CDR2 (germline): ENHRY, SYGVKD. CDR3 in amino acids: CAISLRTGLSYEQYF. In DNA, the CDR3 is TGTGCCATCAGCCTACGGACAGGTCTTTCCTACGAGCAGTACTTC.

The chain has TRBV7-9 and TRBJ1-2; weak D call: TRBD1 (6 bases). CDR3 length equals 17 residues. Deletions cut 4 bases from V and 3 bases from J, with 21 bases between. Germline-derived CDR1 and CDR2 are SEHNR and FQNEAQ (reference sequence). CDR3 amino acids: CASSSTEGELWHYGYTF. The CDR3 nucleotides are TGTGCCAGCAGCTCGACAGAGGGGGAGCTCTGGCACTATGGCTACACCTTC.

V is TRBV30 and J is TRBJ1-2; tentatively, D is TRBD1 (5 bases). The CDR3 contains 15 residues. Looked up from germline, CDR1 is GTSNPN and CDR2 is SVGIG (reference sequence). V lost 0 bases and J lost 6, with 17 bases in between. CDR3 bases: TGTGCCTGGAGTGTACCTACGGGGGGTTTACATGGCTACACCTTC. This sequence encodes CAWSVPTGGLHGYTF.

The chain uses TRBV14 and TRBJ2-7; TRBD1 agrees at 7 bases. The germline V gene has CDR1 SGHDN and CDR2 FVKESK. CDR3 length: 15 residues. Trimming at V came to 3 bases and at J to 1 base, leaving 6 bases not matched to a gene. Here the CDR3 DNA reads TGTGCCAGCAGCCAGCTAGGGGGCATGTCCTACGAGCAGTACTTC. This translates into CASSQLGGMSYEQYF.

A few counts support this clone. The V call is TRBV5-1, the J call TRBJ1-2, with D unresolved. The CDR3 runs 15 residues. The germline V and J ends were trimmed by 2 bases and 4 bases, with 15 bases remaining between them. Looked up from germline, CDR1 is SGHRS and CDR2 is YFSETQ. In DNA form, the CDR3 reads TGCGCCAGCAGCTTCCACCATACACAATTCTATGGCTACACCTTC. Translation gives CASSFHHTQFYGYTF. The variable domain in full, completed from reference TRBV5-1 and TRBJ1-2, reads KAGVTQTPRYLIKTRGQQVTLSCSPISGHRSVSWYQQTPGQGLQFLFEYFSETQRNKGNFPGRFSGRQFSNSRSEMNVSTLELGDSALYLCASSFHHTQFYGYTFGSGTRLTVV.

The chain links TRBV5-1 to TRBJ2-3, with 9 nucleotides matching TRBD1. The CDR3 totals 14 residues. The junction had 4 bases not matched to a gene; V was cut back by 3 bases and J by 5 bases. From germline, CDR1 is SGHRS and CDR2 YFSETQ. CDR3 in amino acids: CASSSGQGQDTQYF. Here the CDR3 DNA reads TGCGCCAGCAGCTCGGGACAGGGACAAGATACGCAGTATTTT.

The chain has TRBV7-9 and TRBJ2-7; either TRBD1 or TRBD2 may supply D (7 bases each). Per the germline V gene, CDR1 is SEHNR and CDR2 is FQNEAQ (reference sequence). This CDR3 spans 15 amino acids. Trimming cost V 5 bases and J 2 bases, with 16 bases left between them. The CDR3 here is CASSPPQGTTYEQYF. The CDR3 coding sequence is TGTGCCAGCAGCCCCCCACAGGGGACTACCTACGAGCAGTACTTC.

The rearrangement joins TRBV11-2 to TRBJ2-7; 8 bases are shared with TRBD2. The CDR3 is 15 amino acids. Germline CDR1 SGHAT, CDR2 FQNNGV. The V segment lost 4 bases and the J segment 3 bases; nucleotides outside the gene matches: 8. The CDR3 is CASSSISGTHYEQYF. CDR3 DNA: TGTGCCAGCAGCTCTATTAGCGGGACGCACTACGAGCAGTACTTC.

CDR3 in DNA: TGTGCCAGCAGTTTATACAATGAGCAGTTCTTC. Protein sequence: CASSLYNEQFF. The J gene is TRBJ2-1, the V gene TRBV27; D gene unclear. The length of the CDR3 is 11 residues. From germline, CDR1 is MNHEY and CDR2 SMNVEV (reference sequence). The V end lost 1 base, the J end lost 5 bases, and 0 bases lay between the germline ends.

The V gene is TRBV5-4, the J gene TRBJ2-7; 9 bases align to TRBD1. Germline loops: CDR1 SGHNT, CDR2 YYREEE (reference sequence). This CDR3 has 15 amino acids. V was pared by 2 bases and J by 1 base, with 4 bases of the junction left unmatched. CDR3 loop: CASSFGTGSSYEQYF. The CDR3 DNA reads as TGTGCCAGCAGCTTCGGGACAGGGAGTTCCTACGAGCAGTACTTC. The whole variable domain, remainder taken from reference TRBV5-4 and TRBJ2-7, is ETGVTQSPTHLIKTRGQQVTLRCSSQSGHNTVSWYQQALGQGPQFIFQYYREEENGRGNFPPRFSGLQFPNYSSELNVNALELDDSALYLCASSFGTGSSYEQYFGPGTRLTVT.

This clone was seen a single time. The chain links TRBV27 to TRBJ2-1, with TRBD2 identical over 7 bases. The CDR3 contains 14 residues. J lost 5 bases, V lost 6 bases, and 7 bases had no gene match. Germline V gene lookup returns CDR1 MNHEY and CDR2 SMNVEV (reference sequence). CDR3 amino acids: CASSPGTTNNEQFF. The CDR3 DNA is TGTGCCAGCAGCCCCGGGACTACCAACAATGAGCAGTTCTTC.

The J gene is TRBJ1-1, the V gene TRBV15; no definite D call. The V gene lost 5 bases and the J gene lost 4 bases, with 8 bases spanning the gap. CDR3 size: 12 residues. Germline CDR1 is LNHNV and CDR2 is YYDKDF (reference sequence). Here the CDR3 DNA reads TGTGCCACCAGCGGAGGAGTCACTGAAGCTTTCTTT. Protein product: CATSGGVTEAFF.

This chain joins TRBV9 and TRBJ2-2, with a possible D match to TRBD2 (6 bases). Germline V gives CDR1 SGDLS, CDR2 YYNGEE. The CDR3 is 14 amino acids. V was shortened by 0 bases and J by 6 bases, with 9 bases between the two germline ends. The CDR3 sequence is CASSVEGTSGELFF. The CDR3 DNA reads TGTGCCAGCAGCGTAGAAGGGACTTCCGGGGAGCTGTTTTTT.